A single sample is the source of the 18 T cell receptor beta chains below, sequenced in a study of CD8 T cells in ankylosing spondylitis. MiXCR, applied by TCRdb to the 5' RACE reads, yields one record per CDR3 protein. The sample has 380,000 or so distinct CDR3 sequences, roughly 22% seen once. Sequencing used blood, either unsorted or a sorted T cell fraction (not recorded which). These receptor sequences come from a male donor with ankylosing spondylitis or in good health (not recorded which).

The rearrangement links TRBV29-1 to TRBJ2-7; perhaps TRBD1 as D (5 bases). The CDR3 length is 12 residues. Deletions cut 7 bases from V and 3 bases from J, with 13 bases between. The V gene's germline CDR1 is SQVTM and CDR2 ANQGSEA. This chain's CDR3 is CSAATVNYEQYF. The CDR3 DNA is TGCAGCGCCGCGACAGTGAACTACGAGCAGTACTTC.

In this sample, this clonotype turned up a few times. The V call is TRBV10-3, the J call TRBJ2-7, with 9 positions matching TRBD1. The CDR3 extends over 15 amino acids. The J segment lost 2 bases and the V segment lost 4 bases, leaving 6 bases of the junction unmatched. Germline CDR1 ENHRY, CDR2 SYGVKD. The CDR3 DNA reads TGTGCCATCAGTGGCGCCGGGACAGGGACCTACGAGCAGTACTTC. It codes for CAISGAGTGTYEQYF.

The chain has TRBV20-1 and TRBJ2-2; D is unclear. The CDR3 length is 16 residues. Germline-derived CDR1 and CDR2 are DFQATT and SNEGSKA (reference sequence). The germline V and J ends were trimmed by 0 bases and 0 bases, with 11 bases remaining between them. In DNA, the CDR3 is TGCAGTGCTAGAGATAGCCGTACCACGAACACCGGGGAGCTGTTTTTT. It is translated as CSARDSRTTNTGELFF.

This clonotype was found a few times. The rearrangement uses TRBV6-5 and TRBJ2-5; D is ambiguous. V was cut by 4 bases and J by 7 bases, with 10 bases left in between. The CDR3 covers 12 residues. CDR1 is MNHEY, CDR2 SVGAGI, per germline. The CDR3 spells CASSSLDGTQYF. The CDR3, as DNA: TGTGCCAGCAGTTCCTTAGACGGGACCCAGTACTTC.

This clonotype was counted a few times. The rearrangement uses TRBV27 and TRBJ1-2; TRBD1 matches 9 bases. The CDR3 loop spans 14 amino acids. Germline lookup yields CDR1 MNHEY and CDR2 SMNVEV (reference sequence). With 6 bases clipped from V and 8 bases from J, the junction kept 10 bases outside the gene matches. The chain's CDR3 is CASRLTGGSMGYTF. The CDR3, as DNA: TGTGCCAGCAGGCTTACAGGGGGCTCGATGGGCTACACCTTC.

This clonotype has only a few counts. This rearrangement joins TRBV6-5 to TRBJ2-7; TRBD1 matches 7 bases. The length of the CDR3 is 15 residues. In germline, CDR1 is MNHEY, CDR2 SVGAGI. V lost 0 bases, J lost 2 bases, and 4 bases stayed unmatched. CDR3 nucleotide sequence: TGTGCCAGCAGTTACTCGTACAGGGGAGCCTACGAGCAGTACTTC. Its translation is CASSYSYRGAYEQYF.

The V call is TRBV12-3 or TRBV12-4, the J call TRBJ2-7; no clear D. Trimming shortened V by 8 bases and J by 4 bases, and 12 bases separated the two germline ends. The CDR3 extends over 12 amino acids. CDR3 residues: CASAHTPYEQYF. The DNA of the CDR3 is TGTGCCAGCGCCCACACCCCGTACGAGCAGTACTTC.

The chain links TRBV4-2 to TRBJ2-7; a weak D match, TRBD1 (6 bases). Trimming removed 0 bases at V and 3 bases at J, with 9 bases between. This CDR3 has 14 amino acids. Germline V gives CDR1 LGHNA, CDR2 YNFKEQ. CDR3 loop: CASSQERGNYEQYF. The DNA for the CDR3 is TGTGCCAGCAGCCAAGAAAGGGGGAACTACGAGCAGTACTTC.

This chain's CDR3 is CASSQGAGAAGETQYF. The DNA for the CDR3 is TGCGCCAGCAGCCAAGGGGCGGGGGCGGCCGGGGAGACCCAGTACTTC. The chain links TRBV4-1 to TRBJ2-5; tentatively, D is TRBD2 (7 bases). V lost 1 base, J lost 5 bases, and 17 bases lay in between. The CDR3 runs to 16 residues. Germline-derived CDR1 and CDR2 are MGHRA and YSYEKL.

The rearrangement joins TRBV4-1 to TRBJ2-2; D is ambiguous. V was shortened by 4 bases and J by 6 bases, with 12 bases between the two germline ends. Germline V CDR1 and CDR2: MGHRA, YSYEKL. This CDR3 has 14 amino acids. The CDR3 sequence: CASSPTYPPGELFF. In DNA, the CDR3 is TGCGCCAGCAGCCCGACATACCCCCCCGGGGAGCTGTTTTTT.

A few counts support this clonotype. The chain joins TRBV7-8 to TRBJ2-1; D call uncertain. This CDR3 comprises 12 residues. V was trimmed by 3 bases and J by 10 bases, leaving 10 bases between them. Germline CDR1 is SGHVS and CDR2 is FQNEAQ. The CDR3 loop is CASSFQVREQFF. CDR3 bases: TGTGCCAGCAGCTTCCAAGTACGGGAGCAGTTCTTC.

The CDR3 sequence is CASSFPSGARNEQFF. DNA for the CDR3: TGTGCCAGCAGCTTTCCTAGCGGGGCCCGAAATGAGCAGTTCTTC. This sequence joins TRBV5-5 and TRBJ2-1, with 9 bases identical to TRBD2. Looked up from germline, CDR1 is SGHKS and CDR2 is YYEKEE (reference sequence). Germline trimming cut 2 bases from V and 7 bases from J; bases unmatched to any gene: 7. The CDR3 is made up of 15 amino acids.

The chain uses TRBV7-2 and TRBJ2-2; TRBD2 matches at 9 bases. With V trimmed by 1 base and J by 2 bases, 5 bases remained unmatched. This CDR3 spans 17 amino acids. Germline V lookup: CDR1 SGHTA, CDR2 FQGNSA. CDR3 sequence: CASSLGLAGINTGELFF. DNA of the CDR3: TGTGCCAGCAGCTTAGGGCTAGCGGGGATAAACACCGGGGAGCTGTTTTTT.

The chain combines TRBV7-8 with TRBJ2-5; D perhaps matches TRBD2 (6 bases). The CDR3 sequence is 16 residues long. Germline values: CDR1 SGHVS, CDR2 FQNEAQ. V was shortened by 4 bases and J by 0 bases, with 15 bases between the two germline ends. The DNA of the CDR3 is TGTGCCAGCAGCTCCATGACTAGTAAGGACCAAGAGACCCAGTACTTC. This sequence encodes CASSSMTSKDQETQYF.

The sample holds a few counts of this clonotype. CDR3 protein: CASSLDFWDLNTEAFF. The CDR3 bases are TGCGCCAGCAGCTTGGATTTTTGGGACCTGAACACTGAAGCTTTCTTT. The chain carries TRBV5-1 and TRBJ1-1; possibly TRBD1 for D (5 bases). Deletions cut 0 bases from V and 0 bases from J, with 12 bases between. This CDR3 has 16 amino acids. CDR1 is SGHRS and CDR2 is YFSETQ in the germline V gene.

The chain uses TRBV4-2 and TRBJ2-5; D not certain. CDR3 size: 14 residues. Germline-derived CDR1 and CDR2 are LGHNA and YNFKEQ. V dropped 4 bases and J dropped 1 base, with 10 bases sitting between them. CDR3 loop: CASSPGISQETQYF. Written as DNA, the CDR3 is TGTGCCAGCAGCCCTGGGATTAGCCAAGAGACCCAGTACTTC.

This clonotype showed up just once. V usage is TRBV6-5 and J usage is TRBJ1-5, with D unresolved. This CDR3 is 14 amino acids long. Germline V gene sequence: CDR1 MNHEY, CDR2 SVGAGI. Trimming took 0 bases from V and 9 from J, leaving 12 bases between them. The CDR3 reads CASSYSSPTGPQHF. The CDR3 nucleotides read TGTGCCAGCAGTTACTCTAGCCCCACCGGGCCCCAGCATTTT.

The genes are TRBV4-1 and TRBJ2-7, with 9 bases aligning to TRBD1. The CDR3 is 16 amino acids. Germline CDR1 is MGHRA and CDR2 is YSYEKL. Germline trimming cut 0 bases from V and 5 bases from J; bases unmatched to any gene: 8. The CDR3 here is CASSQDGTGFRDEQYF. The CDR3 region has the DNA TGCGCCAGCAGCCAAGACGGGACAGGGTTTCGGGACGAGCAGTACTTC.